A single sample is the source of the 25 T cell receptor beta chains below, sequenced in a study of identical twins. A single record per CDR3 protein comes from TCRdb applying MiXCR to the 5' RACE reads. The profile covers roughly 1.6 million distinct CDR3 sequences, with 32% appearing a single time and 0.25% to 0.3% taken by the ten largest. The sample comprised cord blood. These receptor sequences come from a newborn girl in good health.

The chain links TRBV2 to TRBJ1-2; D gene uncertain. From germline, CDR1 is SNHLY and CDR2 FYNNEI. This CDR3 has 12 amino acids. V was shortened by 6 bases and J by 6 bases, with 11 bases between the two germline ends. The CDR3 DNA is TGTGCCAGCAGATACAGAACCCATGGCTACACCTTC. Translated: CASRYRTHGYTF.

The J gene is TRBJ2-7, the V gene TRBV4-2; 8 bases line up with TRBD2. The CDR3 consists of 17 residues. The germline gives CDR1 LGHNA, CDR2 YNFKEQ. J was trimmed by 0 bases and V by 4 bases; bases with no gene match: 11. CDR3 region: CASSLQRAGALSYEQYF. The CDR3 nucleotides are TGTGCCAGCAGCCTACAACGAGCGGGGGCCCTCTCCTACGAGCAGTACTTC.

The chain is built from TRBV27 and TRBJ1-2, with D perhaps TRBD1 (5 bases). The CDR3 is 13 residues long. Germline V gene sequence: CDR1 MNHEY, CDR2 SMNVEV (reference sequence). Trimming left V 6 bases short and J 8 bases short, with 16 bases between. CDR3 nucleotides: TGTGCCAGCAGCTCGGGGCACATTCAGGGCTACACCTTC. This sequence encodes CASSSGHIQGYTF.

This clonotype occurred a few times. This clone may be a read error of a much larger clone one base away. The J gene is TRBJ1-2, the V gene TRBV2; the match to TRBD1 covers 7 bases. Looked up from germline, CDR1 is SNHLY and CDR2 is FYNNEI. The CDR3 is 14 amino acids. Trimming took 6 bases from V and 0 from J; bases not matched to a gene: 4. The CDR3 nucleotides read TGTGCCAGCAGACCCGGGACAGCTAACTATGGCTACACCTTC. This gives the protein CASRPGTANYGYTF.

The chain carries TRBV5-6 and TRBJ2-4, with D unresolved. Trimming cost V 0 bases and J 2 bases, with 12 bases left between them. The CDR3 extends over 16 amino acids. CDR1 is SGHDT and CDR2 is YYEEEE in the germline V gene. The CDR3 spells CASSLEIGITKNIQYF. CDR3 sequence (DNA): TGTGCCAGCAGCTTGGAAATTGGGATAACCAAAAACATTCAGTACTTC.

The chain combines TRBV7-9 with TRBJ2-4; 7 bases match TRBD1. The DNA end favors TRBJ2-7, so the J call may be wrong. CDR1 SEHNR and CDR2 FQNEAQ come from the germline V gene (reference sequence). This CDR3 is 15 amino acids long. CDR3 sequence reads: CASSLPQTGTYEQYF. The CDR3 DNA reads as TGTGCCAGCAGCTTACCCCAGACAGGGACCTACGAGCAGTACTTC.

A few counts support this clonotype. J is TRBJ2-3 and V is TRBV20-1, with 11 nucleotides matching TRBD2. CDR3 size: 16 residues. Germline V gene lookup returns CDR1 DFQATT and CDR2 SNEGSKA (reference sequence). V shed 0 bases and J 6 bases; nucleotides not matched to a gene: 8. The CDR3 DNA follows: TGCAGTGCTAGAGATCCGCTAGCGGGGGGTTCGGATACGCAGTATTTT. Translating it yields CSARDPLAGGSDTQYF.

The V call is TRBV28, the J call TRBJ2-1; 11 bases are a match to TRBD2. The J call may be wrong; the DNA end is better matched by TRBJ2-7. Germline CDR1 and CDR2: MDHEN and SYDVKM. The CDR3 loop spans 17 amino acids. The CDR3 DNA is TGTGCCAGCAGACACCTAGCGGGAGGTTTCTCCTACAATGAGCAGTACTTC. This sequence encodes CASRHLAGGFSYNEQYF.

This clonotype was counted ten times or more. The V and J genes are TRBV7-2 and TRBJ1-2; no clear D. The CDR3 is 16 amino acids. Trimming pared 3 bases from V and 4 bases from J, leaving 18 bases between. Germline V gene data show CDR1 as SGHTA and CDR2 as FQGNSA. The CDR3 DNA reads TGTGCCAGCAGCTTTACCCCGGTCCGGACGATCTATGGCTACACCTTC. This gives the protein CASSFTPVRTIYGYTF.

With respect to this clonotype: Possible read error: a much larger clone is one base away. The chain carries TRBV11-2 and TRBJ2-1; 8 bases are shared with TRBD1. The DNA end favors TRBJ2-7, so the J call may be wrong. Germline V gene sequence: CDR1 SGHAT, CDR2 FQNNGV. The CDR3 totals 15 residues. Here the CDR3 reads CASRRDRGNAYEQYF. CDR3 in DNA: TGTGCCAGCAGGCGAGACAGGGGTAACGCCTACGAGCAGTACTTC.

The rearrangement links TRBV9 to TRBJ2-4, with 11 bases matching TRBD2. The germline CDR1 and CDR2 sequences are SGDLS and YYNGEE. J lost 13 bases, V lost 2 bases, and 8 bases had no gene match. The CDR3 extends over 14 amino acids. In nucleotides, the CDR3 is TGTGCCAGCAGCGTGACTAGCGGGATGAATGAGCAGTACTTC. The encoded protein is CASSVTSGMNEQYF. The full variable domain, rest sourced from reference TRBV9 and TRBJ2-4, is DSGVTQTPKHLITATGQRVTLRCSPRSGDLSVYWYQQSLDQGLQFLIQYYNGEERAKGNILERFSAQQFPDLHSELNLSSLELGDSALYFCASSVTSGMNEQYFGAGTRLSVL.

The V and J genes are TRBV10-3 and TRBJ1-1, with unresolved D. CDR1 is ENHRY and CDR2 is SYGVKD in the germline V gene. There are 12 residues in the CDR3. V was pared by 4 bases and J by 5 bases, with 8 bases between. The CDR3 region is CAISGRVTEAFF. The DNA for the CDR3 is TGTGCCATCAGTGGGAGAGTGACTGAAGCTTTCTTT.

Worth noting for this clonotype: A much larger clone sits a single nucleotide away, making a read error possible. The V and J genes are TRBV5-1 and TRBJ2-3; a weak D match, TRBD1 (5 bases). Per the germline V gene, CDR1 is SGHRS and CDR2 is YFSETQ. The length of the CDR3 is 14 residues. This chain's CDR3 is CAGSLEGATDTQYF. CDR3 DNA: TGCGCCGGCAGCTTGGAAGGGGCAACAGATACGCAGTATTTT. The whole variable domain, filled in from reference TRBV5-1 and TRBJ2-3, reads KAGVTQTPRYLIKTRGQQVTLSCSPISGHRSVSWYQQTPGQGLQFLFEYFSETQRNKGNFPGRFSGRQFSNSRSEMNVSTLELGDSALYLCAGSLEGATDTQYFGPGTRLTVL.

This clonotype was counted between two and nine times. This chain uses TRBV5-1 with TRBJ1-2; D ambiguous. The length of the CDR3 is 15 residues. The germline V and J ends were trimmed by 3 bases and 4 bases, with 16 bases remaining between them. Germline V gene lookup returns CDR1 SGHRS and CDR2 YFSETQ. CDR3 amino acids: CASSSDGVLGYGYTF. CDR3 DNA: TGCGCCAGCAGCTCGGATGGGGTTTTGGGCTATGGCTACACCTTC.

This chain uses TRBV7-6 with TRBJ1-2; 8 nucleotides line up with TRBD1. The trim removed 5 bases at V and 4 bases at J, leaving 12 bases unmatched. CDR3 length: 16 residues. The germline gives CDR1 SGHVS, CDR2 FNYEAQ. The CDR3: CASSANTGTGLYGYTF. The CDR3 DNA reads TGTGCCAGCAGCGCAAACACCGGGACAGGTCTCTATGGCTACACCTTC.

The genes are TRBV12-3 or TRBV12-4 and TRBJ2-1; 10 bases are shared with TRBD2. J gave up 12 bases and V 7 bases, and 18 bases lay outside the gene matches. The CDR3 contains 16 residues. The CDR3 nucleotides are TGTGCCAGCACCCCTCTAGCGGGGGTCCCGCAAATCGGGCAGTTCTTC. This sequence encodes CASTPLAGVPQIGQFF.

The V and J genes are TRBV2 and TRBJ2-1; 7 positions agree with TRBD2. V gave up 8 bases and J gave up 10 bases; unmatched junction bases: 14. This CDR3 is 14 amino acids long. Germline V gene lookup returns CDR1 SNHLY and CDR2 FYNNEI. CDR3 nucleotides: TGTGCCAGCCGCCGGGACTATTCTGCCTACGAGCAGTTCTTC. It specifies CASRRDYSAYEQFF.

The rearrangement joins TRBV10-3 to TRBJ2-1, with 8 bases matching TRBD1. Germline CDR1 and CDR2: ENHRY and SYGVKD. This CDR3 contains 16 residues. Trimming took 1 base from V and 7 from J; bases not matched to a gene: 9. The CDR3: CAISEFQGARGNEQFF. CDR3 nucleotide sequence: TGTGCCATCAGTGAGTTCCAGGGGGCGCGAGGTAATGAGCAGTTCTTC.

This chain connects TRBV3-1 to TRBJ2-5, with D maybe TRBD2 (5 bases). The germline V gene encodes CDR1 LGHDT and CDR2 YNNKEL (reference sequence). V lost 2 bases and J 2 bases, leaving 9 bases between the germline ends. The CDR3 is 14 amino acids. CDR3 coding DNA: TGTGCCAGCAGCCAATATCGAGGGCAAGAGACCCAGTACTTC. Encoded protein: CASSQYRGQETQYF.

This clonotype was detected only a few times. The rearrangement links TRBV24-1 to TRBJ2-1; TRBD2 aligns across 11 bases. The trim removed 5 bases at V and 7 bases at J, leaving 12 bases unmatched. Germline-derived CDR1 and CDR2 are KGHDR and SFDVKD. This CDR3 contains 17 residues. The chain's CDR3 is CATSGPATSGSRNEQFF. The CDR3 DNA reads TGTGCCACCAGTGGCCCTGCTACTAGCGGGAGTAGGAATGAGCAGTTCTTC.

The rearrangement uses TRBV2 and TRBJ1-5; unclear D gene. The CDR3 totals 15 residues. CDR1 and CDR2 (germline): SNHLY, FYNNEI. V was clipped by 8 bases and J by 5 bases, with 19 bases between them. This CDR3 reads CASRISGFSYQPQHF. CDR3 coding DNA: TGTGCCAGCCGAATCTCCGGGTTCTCTTATCAGCCCCAGCATTTT.

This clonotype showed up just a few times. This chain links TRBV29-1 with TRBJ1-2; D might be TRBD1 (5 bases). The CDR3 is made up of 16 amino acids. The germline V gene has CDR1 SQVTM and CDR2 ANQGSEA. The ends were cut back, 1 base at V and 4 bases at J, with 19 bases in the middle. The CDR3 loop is CSVEGCVGRQFYGYTF. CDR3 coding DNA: TGCAGCGTTGAAGGATGTGTGGGAAGACAGTTCTATGGCTACACCTTC.

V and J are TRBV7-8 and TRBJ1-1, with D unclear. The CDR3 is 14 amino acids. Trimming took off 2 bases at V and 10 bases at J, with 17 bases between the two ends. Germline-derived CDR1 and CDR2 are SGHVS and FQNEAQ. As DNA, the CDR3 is TGTGCCAGCAGCTTACAATACAGCAGGAGAGGAGCTTTCTTT. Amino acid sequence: CASSLQYSRRGAFF.

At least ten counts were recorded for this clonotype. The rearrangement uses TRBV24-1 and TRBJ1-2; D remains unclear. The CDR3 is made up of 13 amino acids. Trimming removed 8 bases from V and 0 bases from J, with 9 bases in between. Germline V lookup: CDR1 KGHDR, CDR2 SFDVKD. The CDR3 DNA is TGTGCCACCACCGAAACCACTAACTATGGCTACACCTTC. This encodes CATTETTNYGYTF.

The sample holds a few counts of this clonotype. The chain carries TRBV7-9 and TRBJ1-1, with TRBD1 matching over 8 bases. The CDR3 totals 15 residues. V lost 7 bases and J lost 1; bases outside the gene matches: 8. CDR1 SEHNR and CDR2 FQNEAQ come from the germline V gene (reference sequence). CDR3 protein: CASTPLQGENTEAFF. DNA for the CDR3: TGTGCCAGCACCCCCCTACAGGGGGAGAACACTGAAGCTTTCTTT.